The 12 T cell receptor beta chains below come from one sample, sequenced in a study of blood T cell repertoires in COVID-19. Assay: immunoSEQ multiplex PCR; the TCRdb copy retains only in-frame clones and omits some. The data hold about half a million clones, with approximately 85% observed a single time. Sequenced input: peripheral blood. All receptors derive from a human donor in a cohort sampled during active COVID-19.

The CDR3 DNA reads as TGTGCCAGCAGTTACAGGGACACCGGACGGCCCCAGCATTTT. Its protein product is CASSYRDTGRPQHF. V usage is TRBV6-2 or TRBV6-3 and J usage is TRBJ1-5, with D possibly matching TRBD1 (6 bases). Germline CDR1 MNHEY, CDR2 SVGEGT. Trimming shortened V by 2 bases and J by 9 bases, and 14 bases separated the two germline ends. The CDR3 runs to 14 residues.

This clone occurred once. The chain couples TRBV21-1 to TRBJ1-5; whether TRBD1, the table's D call, matches the DNA was not checked. TRBV21-1 is a listed pseudogene. The CDR3 extends over 15 amino acids. CDR3 sequence reads: CASSTPTGGNQPQHF. DNA for the CDR3: TGTGCCAGCAGCACCCCGACAGGGGGCAATCAGCCCCAGCATTTT.

This chain connects TRBV2 to TRBJ2-5; 10 bases are shared with TRBD2. CDR3 size: 15 residues. With V trimmed by 8 bases and J by 5 bases, 11 bases remained unmatched. Germline V gives CDR1 SNHLY, CDR2 FYNNEI. The CDR3 DNA is TGTGCCAGCTCGGGGCTAGCGGGAGAGGCGGAGACCCAGTACTTC. Protein sequence: CASSGLAGEAETQYF.

V and J are TRBV30 and TRBJ1-5; the match to TRBD1 covers 7 bases. Germline V gives CDR1 GTSNPN, CDR2 SVGIG (reference sequence). V dropped 5 bases and J dropped 2; count of bases not matched to a gene: 3. The CDR3 totals 13 residues. The CDR3 DNA reads as TGTGCCTGGGACGGACAGGGCAATCAGCCCCAGCATTTT. It codes for CAWDGQGNQPQHF.

This chain links TRBV3-1 (or the pseudogene TRBV3-2) with TRBJ1-1; D is unclear. V gave up 1 base and J gave up 0 bases, with 9 bases separating them. The length of the CDR3 is 15 residues. Looked up from germline, CDR1 is LGHDT and CDR2 is YNNKEL (reference sequence). DNA of the CDR3: TGTGCCAGCAGCCAAGTAGCCTCCCTGAACACTGAAGCTTTCTTT. It is translated as CASSQVASLNTEAFF.

The V and J genes are TRBV3-1 (or the pseudogene TRBV3-2) and TRBJ2-2; perhaps TRBD1 as D (5 bases). Germline V gene data show CDR1 as LGHDT and CDR2 as YNNKEL (reference sequence). The length of the CDR3 is 14 residues. V dropped 2 bases and J dropped 4 bases, with 8 bases sitting between them. Here the CDR3 reads CASSQQGGTGELFF. The CDR3 DNA sequence: TGTGCCAGCAGCCAACAGGGTGGCACCGGGGAGCTGTTTTTT.

This chain uses TRBV7-2 with TRBJ2-3; 10 positions match TRBD2. The length of the CDR3 is 13 residues. Per germline, CDR1 SGHTA and CDR2 FQGNSA. V lost 8 bases and J lost 4; bases outside the gene matches: 3. The CDR3 nucleotides are TGTGCCAGCGCTAGCGGGAGTCCAGATACGCAGTATTTT. Amino acid sequence: CASASGSPDTQYF.

This sequence joins TRBV20-1 and TRBJ2-5; perhaps TRBD2 as D (6 bases). The CDR3 is 11 amino acids. With 0 bases removed from V and 10 bases from J, the gap between germline ends came to 9 bases. Per the germline V gene, CDR1 is DFQATT and CDR2 is SNEGSKA (reference sequence). Here the CDR3 DNA reads TGCAGTGCTAGAGATCTAGCGTTCCAGTACTTC. Its translation: CSARDLAFQYF.

This sequence joins TRBV6-6 and TRBJ2-1; TRBD1 agrees at 10 bases. This CDR3 is 16 amino acids long. Trimming at V came to 0 bases and at J to 7 bases, leaving 6 bases not matched to a gene. Germline assignment: CDR1 MNHNY and CDR2 SVGAGI (reference sequence). In DNA, the CDR3 is TGTGCCAGCAGTTACTCAACCGGGACAGGGGAGAATGAGCAGTTCTTC. Translated, it gives CASSYSTGTGENEQFF.

This chain links TRBV19 with TRBJ2-5; D might be TRBD2 (5 bases). Germline CDR1 reads LNHDA; CDR2 reads SQIVND (reference sequence). This CDR3 region has 15 residues. V was trimmed by 3 bases and J by 2 bases, leaving 13 bases between them. CDR3 coding DNA: TGTGCCAGTAGTATCTCGTTTCGGGATCAAGAGACCCAGTACTTC. Its protein product is CASSISFRDQETQYF.

In nucleotides, the CDR3 is TGTGCCAGCAGTCCTCAGATGAACACTGAAGCTTTCTTT. It codes for CASSPQMNTEAFF. The chain employs TRBV6-6 and TRBJ1-1, with D hard to call. V lost 5 bases, J lost 0 bases, and 7 bases lay in between. Germline CDR1 and CDR2: MNHNY and SVGAGI (reference sequence). The CDR3 has 13 residues.

The V and J genes are TRBV6-2 or TRBV6-3 and TRBJ1-5; 8 nucleotides match TRBD1. The germline gives CDR1 MNHEY, CDR2 SVGEGT. The V segment lost 5 bases and the J segment 5 bases; nucleotides outside the gene matches: 5. The CDR3 is 14 residues long. This CDR3 reads CASSQNRGYQPQHF. The CDR3 DNA sequence: TGTGCCAGCAGTCAGAACAGGGGGTATCAGCCCCAGCATTTT.